This T cell receptor beta chain is from a study of cytomegalovirus exposure and HLA in healthy donors. Overall study: The platform used for the roughly 130 validation repertoires matched that of the approximately 670 first-cohort repertoires, a later analysis reported.

V dropped 0 bases and J dropped 7 bases, with 10 bases sitting between them. This CDR3 is built from 14 residues. Germline CDR1 SGHRS, CDR2 YFSETQ. Sequencing was performed with immunoSEQ multiplex PCR; in TCRdb, only in-frame clones are kept and a portion is missing. The sample yields about 140,000 clones, 85% to 90% seen once. The source of this sequence is a woman between 18 and 29 years old in good health and CMV-seropositive. Sequenced material: PBMCs. V is TRBV5-1 and J is TRBJ2-2; the D is unclear. CDR3: CASSLDISNGELFF. For the CDR3, the DNA is TGCGCCAGCAGCTTGGACATTTCCAACGGGGAGCTGTTTTTT. The variable domain in full, completed from reference TRBV5-1 and TRBJ2-2, reads KAGVTQTPRYLIKTRGQQVTLSCSPISGHRSVSWYQQTPGQGLQFLFEYFSETQRNKGNFPGRFSGRQFSNSRSEMNVSTLELGDSALYLCASSLDISNGELFFGEGSRLTVL.